The T cell receptor (beta chain) under discussion was sequenced for a study of shared T cell receptors in the human thymus. This CDR3 is built from 15 residues. Germline CDR1 reads MNHEY; CDR2 reads SMNVEV (reference sequence). The V segment lost 1 base and the J segment 3 bases; nucleotides outside the gene matches: 4. The protocol was immunoSEQ multiplex PCR, while the TCRdb copy is restricted to in-frame clones and leaves out a portion. The sample holds 600,000 or so clones, over 75% seen once. Separately, the same data were catalogued under a study of human thymus T cells. That work states: Donors consisted of healthy Finnish infants (having corrective surgery for congenital heart defects). It was from resections taken during corrective heart surgery that the thymus tissue came. There appeared to be biased usage of V and J genes in thymic and blood repertoires.

The V call is TRBV27, the J call TRBJ2-3; 7 bases line up with TRBD2. The sample consisted of thymocytes. The sequence was obtained from a boy in the first two years of life with a congenital heart defect. CDR3 DNA sequence: TGTGCCAGCAGTTTATTTGGGGGGGGTACAGATACGCAGTATTTT. Translated: CASSLFGGGTDTQYF.